The 12 T cell receptor beta chains below were found in one sample sequenced in a study of T cells in Graves' hyperthyroidism and ophthalmopathy. RNA transcripts served as the template for amplifying TCR beta CDR3 regions. The TCR CDR3 first-round RT-PCR relied on the HTBI primer set. TCRdb independently ran MiXCR on the multiplex PCR reads; one entry per CDR3 protein. The table shows under 65,000 distinct CDR3 sequences, with 53% occurring only once. Sequencing was performed on blood. The receptor set was obtained from a woman aged 60-75 years with Graves' ophthalmopathy.

The chain employs TRBV12-3 or TRBV12-4 and TRBJ1-5; D unresolved. The V gene lost 3 bases and the J gene lost 6 bases, with 12 bases spanning the gap. The CDR3 length is 14 residues. This CDR3 reads CASSFSRAVQPQHF. The CDR3 DNA sequence: TGTGCCAGCAGTTTTAGTCGGGCGGTTCAGCCCCAGCATTTT.

This clonotype was seen a single time. V gene TRBV7-6 combines with J gene TRBJ2-1, with D perhaps TRBD1 (5 bases). Germline V gives CDR1 SGHVS, CDR2 FNYEAQ. CDR3 size: 14 residues. Deletions cut 5 bases from V and 7 bases from J, with 15 bases between. The CDR3: CASSPRRATNEQFF. CDR3 DNA: TGTGCCAGCAGCCCCCGCAGGGCAACTAATGAGCAGTTCTTC.

Notes on this clonotype: One end of the junction fails to match germline, which may point to a read error. The J gene is TRBJ2-1, the V gene TRBV12-3 or TRBV12-4; TRBD2 might be the D (5 bases). This CDR3 contains 13 residues. DNA for the CDR3: TGTGCCAGCAAAGATACTGACTACAATGAGCAGTTGTTC. Amino acid sequence: CASKDTDYNEQLF.

This clonotype was counted ten times or more. The V call is TRBV7-9, the J call TRBJ2-1; D remains ambiguous. V shed 5 bases and J shed 8 bases, with 10 bases lying between them. This CDR3 contains 12 residues. CDR1 is SEHNR, CDR2 FQNEAQ, per germline (reference sequence). The CDR3 sequence is CASSPGRDEQFF. In nucleotides, the CDR3 is TGTGCCAGCAGCCCCGGTAGGGATGAGCAGTTCTTC.

The V call is TRBV12-3 or TRBV12-4, the J call TRBJ2-5; D is possibly TRBD1 (7 bases). V lost 5 bases, J lost 4 bases, and 20 bases lay in between. This CDR3 is 16 amino acids long. This CDR3 is CASSTALTGEVETQYF. For the CDR3, the DNA is TGTGCCAGCAGTACAGCCTTAACAGGGGAGGTAGAGACCCAGTACTTC.

At least ten counts were recorded for this clonotype. The chain employs TRBV6-5 and TRBJ2-5, with D perhaps given as TRBD1 or TRBD2 (5 bases each). CDR3 length equals 14 residues. Germline loops: CDR1 MNHEY, CDR2 SVGAGI. V lost 2 bases and J 4 bases, leaving 11 bases between the germline ends. In DNA, the CDR3 is TGTGCCAGCAGTTACGGGAGAAGGGGAGAGACCCAGTACTTC. Its protein product is CASSYGRRGETQYF.

The J gene is TRBJ1-2, the V gene TRBV5-1; D ambiguous. Trimming took 5 bases from V and 3 from J, leaving 17 bases between them. The CDR3 has 15 residues. Germline CDR1 is SGHRS and CDR2 is YFSETQ. CDR3 DNA: TGCGCCAGCAGGTATCTAGGGTCAGTTGACTATGGCTACACCTTC. Residues: CASRYLGSVDYGYTF.

This clonotype was seen many times. The gene calls are TRBV7-9 and TRBJ2-7, with TRBD2 identical over 7 bases. CDR1 is SEHNR and CDR2 is FQNEAQ in the germline V gene (reference sequence). The CDR3 loop spans 13 amino acids. CDR3 residues: CAWRGSKTYEQYF. In nucleotides, the CDR3 is TGTGCATGGCGCGGGAGCAAAACATACGAGCAGTACTTC.

V and J are TRBV2 and TRBJ2-1; no definite D call. The germline V gene has CDR1 SNHLY and CDR2 FYNNEI. Trimming removed 7 bases at V and 0 bases at J, with 7 bases between. This CDR3 region has 13 residues. Written as DNA, the CDR3 is TGTGCCAGCAAAGGCGACTCCTACAATGAGCAGTTCTTC. The encoded protein is CASKGDSYNEQFF.

The chain recombines TRBV6-1 with TRBJ2-7; a weak D match, TRBD2 (6 bases). The CDR3 covers 15 residues. Germline CDR1 and CDR2: MNHNS and SASEGT. Trimming removed 5 bases at V and 7 bases at J, with 21 bases between. CDR3 nucleotides: TGTGCCAGCAGTCGGGGGACCCCCTCCGACAATGAGCAGTACTTC. Its translation: CASSRGTPSDNEQYF.

In its sample, this clonotype was seen many times. The V gene is TRBV18, the J gene TRBJ1-2; D remains unclear. Germline V gene data show CDR1 as KGHSH and CDR2 as LQKENI. The CDR3 is 13 residues long. Trimming shortened V by 2 bases and J by 3 bases, and 7 bases separated the two germline ends. This CDR3 is CASSPKGDYGYTF. CDR3 sequence (DNA): TGTGCCAGCTCACCAAAGGGTGACTATGGCTACACCTTC.

This clonotype appeared many times. For the CDR3, the DNA is TGTGCCAGCAAATTTGGTGGCGTCGATGAAAAACTGTTTTTT. As protein: CASKFGGVDEKLFF. The genes are TRBV7-6 and TRBJ1-4, with unresolved D. Deletions cut 7 bases from V and 6 bases from J, with 15 bases between. Germline CDR1 SGHVS, CDR2 FNYEAQ. The length of the CDR3 is 14 residues.